This T cell receptor (beta chain) is from a study of blood T cell repertoires in COVID-19. The CDR3 contains 16 residues. CDR1 SGHRS and CDR2 YFSETQ come from the germline V gene. Trimming at V came to 4 bases and at J to 0 bases, leaving 5 bases not matched to a gene. Self-reported history from a screening survey and questionnaire set each donor's cohort. TCRdb's copy holds only in-frame clones and misses some; the assay was immunoSEQ multiplex PCR. The sample lists about 180,000 clones; more than 70% were seen once. The rearrangement uses TRBV5-1 and TRBJ2-1; TRBD2 aligns across 9 bases. Sample: PBMCs or T cells enriched from blood (not recorded which). This TCR derives from a woman aged 25 to 39 who had recovered from COVID-19. The CDR3 sequence is CASSGNSGGSYNEQFF. Written as DNA, the CDR3 is TGCGCCAGCAGCGGCAATAGCGGGGGCTCCTACAATGAGCAGTTCTTC.